This record covers a single TCR beta chain. Its specificity is not known. The record originates from a study of somatic mutations in cytotoxic T cells in rheumatoid arthritis. V lost 6 bases, J lost 0 bases, and 10 bases stayed unmatched. The germline gives CDR1 MDHEN, CDR2 SYDVKM. CDR3 length: 16 amino acids. Study-wide findings and caveats: An increase in CD8+ clonality with age was seen in rheumatoid arthritis patients but not in healthy controls. The targets (antigens) of the expanded CD8+ clones were not known.

Data came from immunoSEQ multiplex PCR; TCRdb stores just in-frame clones and leaves some out. The sample carries 14,000 or so clones, roughly 73% recorded once. This chain links TRBV28 with TRBJ1-1; 7 nucleotides match TRBD1. This TCR derives from an adult with rheumatoid arthritis. The sequenced sample consisted of CD8+ T cells sorted from blood. The CDR3 sequence: CASSLRYRGMNTEAFF. DNA for the CDR3: TGTGCCAGCAGCCTTAGATACAGGGGCATGAACACTGAAGCTTTCTTT.